These T cell receptor beta chains were read from a single sample in a study of response to subunit inactivated influenza vaccine. Each CDR3 protein is one row after TCRdb ran MiXCR on the RT-PCR reads. The sample includes about 570,000 distinct CDR3 sequences, 10% to 12% of them seen just once. These same records also appear under a second study, on T cells expressing NK-cell markers.

This specimen was PBMCs from blood, taken on the day of vaccination. The receptors shown here come from a man aged 50 to 60 who received an inactivated influenza vaccine. CDR3s leave out the opening cysteine and the closing phenylalanine or tryptophan.

len | v_gene | CDR3aa
10 | TRBV3-1 | ASSQGETSAF
10 | TRBV6-2/TRBV6-3 | ASNEEFTEAF
14 | TRBV28 | ASSSRRGAASQPQH
13 | TRBV5-4 | AYHGVGLNTGELF
13 | TRBV12-3/TRBV12-4 | ASSSTGQGGYEQF
12 | TRBV28 | ASSPLTAGNTIY
14 | TRBV3-1 | ASSQAPGAPNSPLH
13 | TRBV3-1 | ASSHGGTSGRWQY
13 | TRBV12-3/TRBV12-4 | ASSERGLFTDTQY
14 | TRBV27 | ASSSIWGQGANEQY
12 | TRBV3-1 | ASSQGRGLETQY
13 | TRBV15 | ATSRTSGLTGELF
13 | TRBV6-9 | ASSYSLRFDYEQY
13 | TRBV6-4 | ASSAGQGAQETQY
11 | TRBV28 | ASSLIGPAEQY
12 | TRBV3-1 | ASSQMGGNQPQH
8 | TRBV7-9 | SDEADTQY
19 | TRBV19 | ASQRQILGESKRAGANVLT
13 | TRBV4-2 | ASSQDRSSSYEQY
13 | TRBV20-1 | SAREGGLAKNIQY
14 | TRBV7-2 | ASSLGASRSTDTQY
12 | TRBV7-9 | ASSRGTGFNEQY
12 | TRBV6-1 | ASRWGGFNEKLF
12 | TRBV15 | ATSRVTSEGEQY
11 | TRBV2 | ASSRQDSYEQY
12 | TRBV12-3/TRBV12-4 | ASSFSGSHQPQH
13 | TRBV5-1 | ASSLVDSLKETQY
13 | TRBV7-2 | ASSLQAGGYNEQF
14 | TRBV12-3/TRBV12-4 | ASSSLGGRVADTQY
12 | TRBV20-1 | SARDWDNSYEQY
12 | TRBV27 | ASSDRGRGNEQF
12 | TRBV4-1 | ASSQAMVAGELF
15 | TRBV15 | ATSRDRTDNSNQPQH
11 | TRBV2 | ASRFTESYEQY
12 | TRBV12-3/TRBV12-4 | ASIPPNLSNEQF
12 | TRBV12-3/TRBV12-4 | ASSPEGSYNEQF
12 | TRBV9 | ASSVSGPNEKLF
14 | TRBV5-1 | ASSSATGLNYYEQY
13 | TRBV5-1 | ASSPSDYYGYEQY
12 | TRBV25-1 | ASSEWTNTGELF
11 | TRBV12-3/TRBV12-4 | ASSFRVFAEAF
12 | TRBV5-1 | ASSGPGTTTEAF
12 | TRBV5-5 | ASSFFAGPGELF
13 | TRBV5-5 | ASSGGTSWDYEQY
9 | TRBV28 | ASSFRGPIF
12 | TRBV10-3 | AISELGSVETQY
16 | TRBV5-1 | ASSPGTESRASHNEQF
15 | TRBV3-1 | ASSQNQAQGAQETQY
8 | TRBV20-1 | SASPGGYT
12 | TRBV7-2 | ASSLIGGEGTQY
15 | TRBV7-6 | ASSLEGFWTSTDTQY
10 | TRBV11-1 | ASRGQAYEQY
17 | TRBV7-8 | ASSLYVGLVAGGTDTQY
15 | TRBV6-2/TRBV6-3 | ASSYSMGLAGEDEQY
14 | TRBV5-1 | ASSRTGTSGAREQY